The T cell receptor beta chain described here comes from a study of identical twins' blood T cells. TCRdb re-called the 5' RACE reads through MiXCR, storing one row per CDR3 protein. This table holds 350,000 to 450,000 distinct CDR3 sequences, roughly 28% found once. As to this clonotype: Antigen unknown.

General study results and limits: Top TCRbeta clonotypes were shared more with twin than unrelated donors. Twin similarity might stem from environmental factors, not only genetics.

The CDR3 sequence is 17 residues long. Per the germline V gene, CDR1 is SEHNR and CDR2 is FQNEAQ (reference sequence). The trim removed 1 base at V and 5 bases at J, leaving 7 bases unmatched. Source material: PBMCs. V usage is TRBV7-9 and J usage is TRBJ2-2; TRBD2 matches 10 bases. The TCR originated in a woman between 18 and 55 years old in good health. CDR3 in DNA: TGTGCCAGCAGCTTAGATAGGCTAGCGGGAGAAACCGGGGAGCTGTTTTTT. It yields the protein CASSLDRLAGETGELFF.